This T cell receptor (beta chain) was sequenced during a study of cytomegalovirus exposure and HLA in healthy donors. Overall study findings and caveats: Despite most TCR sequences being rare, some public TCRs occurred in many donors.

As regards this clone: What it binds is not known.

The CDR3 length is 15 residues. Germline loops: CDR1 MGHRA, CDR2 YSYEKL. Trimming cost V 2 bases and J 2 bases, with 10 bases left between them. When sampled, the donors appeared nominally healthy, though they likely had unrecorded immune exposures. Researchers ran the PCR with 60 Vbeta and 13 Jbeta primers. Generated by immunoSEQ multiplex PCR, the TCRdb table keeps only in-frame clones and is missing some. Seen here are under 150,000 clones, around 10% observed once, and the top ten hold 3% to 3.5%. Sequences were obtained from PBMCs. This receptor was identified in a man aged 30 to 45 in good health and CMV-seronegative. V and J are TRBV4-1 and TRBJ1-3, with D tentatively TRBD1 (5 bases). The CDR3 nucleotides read TGCGCCAGCAGCCAACCGGGGGGGACTGGAAACACCATATATTTT. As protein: CASSQPGGTGNTIYF.